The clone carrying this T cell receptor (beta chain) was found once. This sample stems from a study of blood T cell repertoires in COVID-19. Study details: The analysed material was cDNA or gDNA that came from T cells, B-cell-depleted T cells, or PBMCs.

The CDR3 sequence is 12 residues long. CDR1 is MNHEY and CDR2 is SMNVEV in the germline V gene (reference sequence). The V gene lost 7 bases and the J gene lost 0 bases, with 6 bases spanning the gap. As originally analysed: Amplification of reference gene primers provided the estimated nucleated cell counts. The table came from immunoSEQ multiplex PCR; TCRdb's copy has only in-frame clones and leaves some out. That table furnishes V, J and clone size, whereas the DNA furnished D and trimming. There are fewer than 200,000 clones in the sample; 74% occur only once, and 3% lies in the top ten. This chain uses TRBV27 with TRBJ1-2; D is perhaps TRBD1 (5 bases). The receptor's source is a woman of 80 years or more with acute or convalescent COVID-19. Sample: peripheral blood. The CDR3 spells CASKGANYGYTF. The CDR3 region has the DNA TGTGCCAGCAAAGGGGCTAACTATGGCTACACCTTC.